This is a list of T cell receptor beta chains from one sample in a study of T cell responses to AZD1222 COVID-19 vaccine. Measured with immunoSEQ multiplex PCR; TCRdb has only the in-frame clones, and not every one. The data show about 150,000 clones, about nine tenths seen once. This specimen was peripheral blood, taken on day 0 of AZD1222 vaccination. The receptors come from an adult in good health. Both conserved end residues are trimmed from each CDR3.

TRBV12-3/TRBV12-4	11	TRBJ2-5	ASSLQGLETQY
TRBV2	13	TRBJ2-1	ASGTPKNPNNEQF
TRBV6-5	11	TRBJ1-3	ASVRVAGNTIY
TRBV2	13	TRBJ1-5	ASRGGQGLFQPQH
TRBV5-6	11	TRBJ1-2	ASSLDRFYGYT
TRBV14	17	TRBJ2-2	ASSFGTSGRLGFRGELF
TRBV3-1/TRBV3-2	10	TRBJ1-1	ASSLQGAEAF
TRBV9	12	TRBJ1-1	ASARVGVDTEAF
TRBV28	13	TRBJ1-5	ASSLDRGPNQPQH
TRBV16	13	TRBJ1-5	ASSQNRGKNQPQH
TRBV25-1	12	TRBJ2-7	ASSEKNRDQEQY
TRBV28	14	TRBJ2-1	ASISTSGSSYNEQF
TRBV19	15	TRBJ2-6	ASKARGESSGANVLT
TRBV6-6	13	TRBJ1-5	ASSYAGRGNQPQH
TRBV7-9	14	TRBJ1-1	ASSFPPAGVNTEAF
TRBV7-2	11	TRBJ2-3	ASSGTFTDTQY
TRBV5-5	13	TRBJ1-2	ASSQHGQGAYGYT
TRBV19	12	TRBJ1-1	ASSVGRRATEAF
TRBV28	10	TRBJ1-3	ASSWGGNTIY
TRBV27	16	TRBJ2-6	ASSFAAGAFSGANVLT
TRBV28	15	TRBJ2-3	ASSLVSSGYNTDTQY
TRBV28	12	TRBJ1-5	ASSRDMLGEPQH
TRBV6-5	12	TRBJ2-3	ASSPSSGTDTQY
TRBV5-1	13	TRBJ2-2	ASSRVDRETGELF
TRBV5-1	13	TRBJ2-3	ASSLDRPFTDTQY
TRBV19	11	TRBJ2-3	ASSRDTTDTQY
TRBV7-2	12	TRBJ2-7	ASSAGTGAYEQY
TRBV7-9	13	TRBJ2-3	ASSPDRADTDTQY
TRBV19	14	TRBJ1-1	ASSIVKGDRNTEAF
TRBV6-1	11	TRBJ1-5	ASSDRSNQPQH
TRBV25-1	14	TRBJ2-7	ASSESLAGGSYEQY
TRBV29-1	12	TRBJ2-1	SVDSGRTYNEQF
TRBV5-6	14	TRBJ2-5	ASSLRDRGREETQY
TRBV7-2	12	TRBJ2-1	ASSPGREGNEQF
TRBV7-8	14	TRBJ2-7	ASSSITSGSPHEQY
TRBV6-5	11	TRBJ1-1	ASSSWGDTEAF
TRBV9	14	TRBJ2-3	ASSVRAGISTDTQY
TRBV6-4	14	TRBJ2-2	ASSDSGSSNTGELF
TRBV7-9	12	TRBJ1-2	ASSLVRPGDGYT
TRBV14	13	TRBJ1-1	ASSQVGQGNTEAF
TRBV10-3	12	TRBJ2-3	AIRMTEDTDTQY
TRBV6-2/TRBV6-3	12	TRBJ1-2	ASSYAAGGNGYT
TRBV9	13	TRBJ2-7	ASSAKDRGSYEQY
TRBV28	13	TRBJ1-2	ASNSGTLRYYGYT
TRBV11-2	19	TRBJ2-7	ASSSPSGGSPSSGMSYEQY
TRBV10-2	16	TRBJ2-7	ASSIPGQAPRTLYEQY
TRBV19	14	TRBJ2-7	ASSTKGDTSWYEQY
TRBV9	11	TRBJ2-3	ASSERQEDTQY
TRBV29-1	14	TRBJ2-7	SVEDLRGASSYEQY
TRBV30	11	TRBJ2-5	AWSRSTAETQY
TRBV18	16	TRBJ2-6	ASSPSIGGDSGANVLT
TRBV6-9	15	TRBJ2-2	ASSYPSVTENTGELF
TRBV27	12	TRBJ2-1	ASSLTGNYNEQF
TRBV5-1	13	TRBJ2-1	ASSFPGSDTNEQF